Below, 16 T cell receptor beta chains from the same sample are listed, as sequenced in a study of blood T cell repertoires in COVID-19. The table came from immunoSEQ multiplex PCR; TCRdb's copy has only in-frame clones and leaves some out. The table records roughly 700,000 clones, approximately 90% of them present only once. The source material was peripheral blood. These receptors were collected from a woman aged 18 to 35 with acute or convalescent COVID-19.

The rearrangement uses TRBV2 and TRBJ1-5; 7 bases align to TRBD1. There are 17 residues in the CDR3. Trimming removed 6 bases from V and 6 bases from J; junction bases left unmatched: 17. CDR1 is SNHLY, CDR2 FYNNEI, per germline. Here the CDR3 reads CASRAGGQSPRRQPQHF. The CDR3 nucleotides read TGTGCCAGCAGAGCTGGGGGACAGTCACCCCGGCGTCAGCCCCAGCATTTT.

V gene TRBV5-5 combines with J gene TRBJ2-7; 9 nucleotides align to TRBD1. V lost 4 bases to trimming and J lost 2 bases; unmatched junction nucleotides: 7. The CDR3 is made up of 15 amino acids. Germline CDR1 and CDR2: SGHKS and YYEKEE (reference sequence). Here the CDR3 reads CASSPSQGAAYEQYF. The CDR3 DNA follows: TGTGCCAGCAGCCCGTCACAGGGGGCTGCCTACGAGCAGTACTTC.

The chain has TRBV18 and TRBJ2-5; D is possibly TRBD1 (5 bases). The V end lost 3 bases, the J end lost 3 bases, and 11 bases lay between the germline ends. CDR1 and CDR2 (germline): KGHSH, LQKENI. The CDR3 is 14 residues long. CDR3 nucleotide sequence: TGTGCCAGCTCACCCCGGACAAGAGAAGAGACCCAGTACTTC. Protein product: CASSPRTREETQYF.

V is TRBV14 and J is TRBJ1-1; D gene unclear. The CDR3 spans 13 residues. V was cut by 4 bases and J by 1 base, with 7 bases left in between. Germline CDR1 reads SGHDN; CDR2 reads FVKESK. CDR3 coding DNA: TGTGCCAGCAGCCCCTCCTCGAACACTGAAGCTTTCTTT. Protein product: CASSPSSNTEAFF.

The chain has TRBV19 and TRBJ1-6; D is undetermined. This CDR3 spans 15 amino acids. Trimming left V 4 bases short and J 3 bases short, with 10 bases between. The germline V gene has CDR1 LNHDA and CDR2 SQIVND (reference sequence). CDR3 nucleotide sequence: TGTGCCAGTAGTAGTCAAGCTTACTATAATTCACCCCTCCACTTT. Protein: CASSSQAYYNSPLHF. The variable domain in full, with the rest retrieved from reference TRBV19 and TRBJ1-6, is DGGITQSPKYLFRKEGQNVTLSCEQNLNHDAMYWYRQDPGQGLRLIYYSQIVNDFQKGDIAEGYSVSREKKESFPLTVTSAQKNPTAFYLCASSSQAYYNSPLHFGNGTRLTVT.

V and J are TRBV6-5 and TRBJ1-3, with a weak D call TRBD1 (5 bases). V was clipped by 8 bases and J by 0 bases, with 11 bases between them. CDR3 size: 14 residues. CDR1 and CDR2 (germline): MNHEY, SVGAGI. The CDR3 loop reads CASWGSSSGNTIYF. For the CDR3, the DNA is TGTGCCAGCTGGGGCAGTTCCTCTGGAAACACCATATATTTT.

The CDR3 spells CASSPRTGLLNYGYTF. In DNA form, the CDR3 reads TGTGCCAGCAGCCCTCGCACAGGGCTCCTAAACTATGGCTACACCTTC. V gene TRBV28 combines with J gene TRBJ1-2; TRBD1 might be the D (6 bases). The CDR3 is made up of 16 amino acids. From germline, CDR1 is MDHEN and CDR2 SYDVKM. Trimming pared 6 bases from V and 2 bases from J, leaving 19 bases between.

In nucleotides, the CDR3 is TGTGCCAGCAGCACCCAGGAGGGGCTAGGGAACACTGAAGCTTTCTTT. Amino acid sequence: CASSTQEGLGNTEAFF. The rearrangement joins TRBV9 to TRBJ1-1, with a possible D match to TRBD1 (5 bases). The CDR3 has 16 amino acids. Germline CDR1 SGDLS, CDR2 YYNGEE. Trimming stripped 4 bases from V and 1 base from J, with 17 bases between.

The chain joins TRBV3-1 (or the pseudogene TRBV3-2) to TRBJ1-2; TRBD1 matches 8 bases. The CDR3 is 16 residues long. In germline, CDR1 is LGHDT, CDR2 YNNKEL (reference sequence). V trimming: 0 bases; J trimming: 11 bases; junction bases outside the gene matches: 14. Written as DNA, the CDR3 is TGTGCCAGCAGCCAAGAAGGAGGCGGGACAGGCCGAGGGTACACCTTC. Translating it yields CASSQEGGGTGRGYTF.

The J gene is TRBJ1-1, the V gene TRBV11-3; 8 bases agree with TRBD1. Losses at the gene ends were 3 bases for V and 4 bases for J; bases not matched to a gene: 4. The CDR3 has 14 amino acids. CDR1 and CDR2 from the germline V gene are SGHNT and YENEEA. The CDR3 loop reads CASSFRGLGTEAFF. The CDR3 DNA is TGTGCCAGCAGCTTCAGGGGGCTGGGCACTGAAGCTTTCTTT.

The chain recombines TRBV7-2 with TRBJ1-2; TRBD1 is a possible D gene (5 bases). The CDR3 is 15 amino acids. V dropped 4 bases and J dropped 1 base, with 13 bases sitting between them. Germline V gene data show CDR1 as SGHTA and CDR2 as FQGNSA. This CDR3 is CASSSERTLNYGYTF. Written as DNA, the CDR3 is TGTGCCAGCAGCTCGGAACGGACACTTAACTATGGCTACACCTTC. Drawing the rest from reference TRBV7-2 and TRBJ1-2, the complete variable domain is GAGVSQSPSNKVTEKGKDVELRCDPISGHTALYWYRQSLGQGLEFLIYFQGNSAPDKSGLPSDRFSAERTGGSVSTLTIQRTQQEDSAVYLCASSSERTLNYGYTFGSGTRLTVV.

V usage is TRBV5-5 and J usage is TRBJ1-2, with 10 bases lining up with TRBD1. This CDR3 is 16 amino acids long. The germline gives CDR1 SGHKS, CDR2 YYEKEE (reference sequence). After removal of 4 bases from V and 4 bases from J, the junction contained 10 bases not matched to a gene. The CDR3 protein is CASSLRQGAMIYGYTF. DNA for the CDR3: TGTGCCAGCAGCCTTAGACAGGGGGCGATGATCTATGGCTACACCTTC.

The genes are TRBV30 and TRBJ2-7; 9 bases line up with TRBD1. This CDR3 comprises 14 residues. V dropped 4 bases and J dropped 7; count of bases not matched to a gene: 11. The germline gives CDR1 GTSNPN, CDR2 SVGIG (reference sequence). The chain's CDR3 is CAWTLRDRVKEQYF. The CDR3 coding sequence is TGTGCCTGGACCTTGAGGGACAGGGTGAAGGAGCAGTACTTC.

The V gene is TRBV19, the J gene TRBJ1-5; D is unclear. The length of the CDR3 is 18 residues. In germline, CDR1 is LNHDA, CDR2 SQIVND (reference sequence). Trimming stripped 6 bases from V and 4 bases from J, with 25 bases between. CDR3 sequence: CASSPWATAPKSNQPQHF. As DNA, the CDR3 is TGTGCCAGTAGCCCATGGGCAACGGCCCCCAAATCAAATCAGCCCCAGCATTTT.

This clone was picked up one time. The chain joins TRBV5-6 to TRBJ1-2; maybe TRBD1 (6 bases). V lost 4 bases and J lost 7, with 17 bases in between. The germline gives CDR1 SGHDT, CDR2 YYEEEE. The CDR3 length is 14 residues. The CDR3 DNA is TGTGCCAGCAGCCCCGGTACCACAGGGTTTGGCTACACCTTC. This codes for CASSPGTTGFGYTF.

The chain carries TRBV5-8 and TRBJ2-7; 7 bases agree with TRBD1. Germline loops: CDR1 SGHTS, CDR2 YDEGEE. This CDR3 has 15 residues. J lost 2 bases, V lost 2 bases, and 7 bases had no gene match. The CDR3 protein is CASSLGTVTTYEQYF. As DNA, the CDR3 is TGTGCCAGCAGCTTAGGGACAGTGACTACCTACGAGCAGTACTTC. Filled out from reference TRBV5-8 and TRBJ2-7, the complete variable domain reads EAGVTQSPTHLIKTRGQQATLRCSPISGHTSVYWYQQALGLGLQFLLWYDEGEERNRGNFPPRFSGRQFPNYSSELNVNALELEDSALYLCASSLGTVTTYEQYFGPGTRLTVT.